Below are 22 T cell receptor beta chains sequenced from a single sample in a study of response to subunit inactivated influenza vaccine. TCRdb passed the RT-PCR reads through MiXCR, listing each CDR3 protein once. The data contain roughly 500,000 distinct CDR3 sequences, 16% of them singletons. This specimen was CD4+ T cells sorted from PBMCs, taken roughly 24 months after vaccination. The receptors shown here come from a man in his fifties or sixties who received an inactivated influenza vaccine.

The chain uses TRBV19 and TRBJ1-4, with D uncertain. The V gene lost 8 bases and the J gene lost 4 bases, with 14 bases spanning the gap. Germline lookup yields CDR1 LNHDA and CDR2 SQIVND (reference sequence). The CDR3 is 14 residues long. CDR3 bases: TGTGCCAGTCACCCTTTAAGAAATAATGAAAAACTGTTTTTT. Its translation: CASHPLRNNEKLFF.

The chain uses TRBV6-5 and TRBJ2-5, with 13 bases lining up with TRBD2. Losses at the gene ends were 0 bases for V and 1 base for J; bases not matched to a gene: 2. Germline V gene sequence: CDR1 MNHEY, CDR2 SVGAGI. The CDR3 extends over 17 amino acids. The DNA of the CDR3 is TGTGCCAGCAGTTACTCGGGACTAGCGGGACGCCAAGAGACCCAGTACTTC. The encoded protein is CASSYSGLAGRQETQYF.

The chain has TRBV29-1 and TRBJ2-7, with 8 bases lining up with TRBD1. V shed 4 bases and J 2 bases; nucleotides not matched to a gene: 4. Germline V lookup: CDR1 SQVTM, CDR2 ANQGSEA. The CDR3 has 13 amino acids. CDR3 nucleotides: TGCAGCGTTGCCCGGGGACAGGCCTACGAGCAGTACTTC. Its protein product is CSVARGQAYEQYF.

This chain connects TRBV6-5 to TRBJ2-5, with 7 bases fitting TRBD1. Trimming removed 0 bases from V and 4 bases from J; junction bases left unmatched: 5. CDR1 and CDR2 (germline): MNHEY, SVGAGI. The CDR3 extends over 15 amino acids. The CDR3 DNA follows: TGTGCCAGCAGTTACTCGTACAGGGGACGAGAGACCCAGTACTTC. It specifies CASSYSYRGRETQYF.

This clonotype was seen a handful of times. This rearrangement joins TRBV11-1 to TRBJ2-1; 10 bases are a match to TRBD2. J was trimmed by 4 bases and V by 3 bases; bases with no gene match: 6. Germline CDR1 reads SGHAT; CDR2 reads FQDESV (reference sequence). The CDR3 is made up of 16 amino acids. The CDR3 loop reads CASSLMGLAKYNEQFF. CDR3 coding DNA: TGTGCCAGCAGCTTGATGGGACTAGCGAAATACAATGAGCAGTTCTTC.

The V and J genes are TRBV30 and TRBJ1-1; D remains unclear. This CDR3 region has 13 residues. Germline CDR1 is GTSNPN and CDR2 is SVGIG (reference sequence). The V and J ends lost 3 bases and 0 bases respectively, with 8 bases between them. CDR3 nucleotides: TGTGCCTGGAGACAGTATATGAACACTGAAGCTTTCTTT. Protein: CAWRQYMNTEAFF.

The chain recombines TRBV7-2 with TRBJ2-2, with a weak D call TRBD1 (5 bases). The CDR3 is 16 residues long. The V gene lost 1 base and the J gene lost 0 bases, with 9 bases spanning the gap. Germline values: CDR1 SGHTA, CDR2 FQGNSA. The CDR3 DNA is TGTGCCAGCAGCTTAGATGGACAATCGAACACCGGGGAGCTGTTTTTT. Its translation: CASSLDGQSNTGELFF. The full variable domain, in which reference TRBV7-2 and TRBJ2-2 provide the parts outside the CDR3, is GAGVSQSPSNKVTEKGKDVELRCDPISGHTALYWYRQSLGQGLEFLIYFQGNSAPDKSGLPSDRFSAERTGGSVSTLTIQRTQQEDSAVYLCASSLDGQSNTGELFFGEGSRLTVL.

This clonotype appeared a few times. The genes are TRBV20-1 and TRBJ2-4; either TRBD1 or TRBD2 may supply D (5 bases each). Trimming stripped 3 bases from V and 8 bases from J, with 17 bases between. The germline gives CDR1 DFQATT, CDR2 SNEGSKA (reference sequence). This CDR3 region has 14 residues. The CDR3 is CSASPGRKRDIQYF. CDR3 sequence (DNA): TGCAGTGCTAGTCCGGGACGCAAACGGGACATTCAGTACTTC.

The V and J genes are TRBV7-8 and TRBJ1-2; D remains ambiguous. Looked up from germline, CDR1 is SGHVS and CDR2 is FQNEAQ. Trimming stripped 5 bases from V and 8 bases from J, with 15 bases between. This CDR3 comprises 13 residues. CDR3 sequence: CASSPKNYVGYTF. For the CDR3, the DNA is TGTGCCAGCAGCCCAAAGAACTATGTAGGCTACACCTTC.

CDR3 loop: CASSQGTGGTANYGYTF. CDR3 nucleotide sequence: TGCGCCAGCAGCCAAGGGACAGGGGGAACCGCTAACTATGGCTACACCTTC. V and J are TRBV4-3 and TRBJ1-2; 10 bases line up with TRBD1. The V segment lost 1 base and the J segment 0 bases; nucleotides outside the gene matches: 5. The germline V gene encodes CDR1 LGHNA and CDR2 YSLEER. The CDR3 covers 17 residues.

This clonotype was seen just once. The chain uses TRBV4-1 and TRBJ2-5; 9 positions match TRBD1. Germline CDR1 reads MGHRA; CDR2 reads YSYEKL. With 0 bases clipped from V and 5 bases from J, the junction kept 4 bases outside the gene matches. The CDR3 loop spans 15 amino acids. The CDR3 nucleotides are TGCGCCAGCAGCCAAGAGACAGGGGGGTGGGAGACCCAGTACTTC. Translation: CASSQETGGWETQYF.

There are a few counts of this clonotype. The chain combines TRBV20-1 with TRBJ2-2, with D possibly TRBD2 on 6 matching bases. V was shortened by 3 bases and J by 1 base, with 12 bases between the two germline ends. There are 15 residues in the CDR3. CDR1 is DFQATT and CDR2 is SNEGSKA in the germline V gene (reference sequence). This chain's CDR3 is CSARGTFLNTGELFF. The CDR3 nucleotides read TGCAGTGCTAGGGGGACTTTTCTGAACACCGGGGAGCTGTTTTTT.

This chain links TRBV4-2 with TRBJ1-4; D is undetermined. This CDR3 spans 14 amino acids. V lost 0 bases, J lost 5 bases, and 7 bases lay in between. CDR1 LGHNA and CDR2 YNFKEQ come from the germline V gene. For the CDR3, the DNA is TGTGCCAGCAGCCAAGATTCGACAAATGAAAAACTGTTTTTT. Translation: CASSQDSTNEKLFF.

This clonotype was seen a handful of times. V gene TRBV5-1 combines with J gene TRBJ1-1; D unresolved. This CDR3 is 14 amino acids long. V lost 2 bases to trimming and J lost 2 bases, with 10 bases between them. The germline V gene encodes CDR1 SGHRS and CDR2 YFSETQ. CDR3 sequence reads: CASSLSARNTEAFF. CDR3 sequence (DNA): TGCGCCAGCAGCTTAAGCGCCAGAAACACTGAAGCTTTCTTT.

For this clonotype: A much larger clonotype is one base distant, so this may be a read error. CDR3 protein: CARSPDRGAYEQYF. The CDR3 DNA sequence: TGTGCCCGCAGCCCGGACAGGGGGGCCTACGAGCAGTACTTC. This chain uses TRBV12-3 or TRBV12-4 with TRBJ2-7; 10 bases are a match to TRBD1. This CDR3 is 14 amino acids long.

The gene calls are TRBV28 and TRBJ2-2; TRBD2 might be the D (6 bases). CDR1 is MDHEN, CDR2 SYDVKM, per germline. Trimming left V 6 bases short and J 4 bases short, with 9 bases between. This CDR3 has 13 amino acids. The CDR3 DNA reads TGTGCCAGCAGGCAGACTAGCACCGGGGAGCTGTTTTTT. Translation gives CASRQTSTGELFF.

The CDR3: CASSALGGGDGYTF. DNA for the CDR3: TGTGCCAGCAGCGCCTTGGGAGGGGGCGATGGCTACACCTTC. J is TRBJ1-2 and V is TRBV11-2; 7 nucleotides match TRBD1. Germline lookup yields CDR1 SGHAT and CDR2 FQNNGV. V shed 5 bases, J shed 6 bases, and the junction held 9 bases outside the gene matches. The CDR3 length is 14 residues.

This clonotype has more than one count but fewer than ten. The V call is TRBV3-1, the J call TRBJ1-1; D unclear. The ends were cut back, 4 bases at V and 4 bases at J, with 10 bases in the middle. Per the germline V gene, CDR1 is LGHDT and CDR2 is YNNKEL (reference sequence). The CDR3 covers 13 residues. Written as DNA, the CDR3 is TGTGCCAGCAGCCTCGGGCAACGCACTGAAGCTTTCTTT. It encodes CASSLGQRTEAFF.

This clonotype turned up a few times. The chain employs TRBV7-2 and TRBJ1-1; tentative D call: TRBD1 (5 bases). This CDR3 spans 15 amino acids. Germline values: CDR1 SGHTA, CDR2 FQGNSA. Trimming stripped 1 base from V and 8 bases from J, with 17 bases between. CDR3 loop: CASSLEGITGSEAFF. The CDR3 nucleotides read TGTGCCAGCAGCTTAGAAGGAATAACAGGTTCCGAAGCTTTCTTT.

The chain joins TRBV18 to TRBJ2-5; a weak D match, TRBD2 (6 bases). The CDR3 totals 16 residues. Germline values: CDR1 KGHSH, CDR2 LQKENI. V was cut by 3 bases and J by 1 base, with 15 bases left in between. The chain's CDR3 is CASSPVEGNFQETQYF. The CDR3 region has the DNA TGTGCCAGCTCACCGGTGGAGGGGAATTTCCAAGAGACCCAGTACTTC.

The chain has TRBV12-3 or TRBV12-4 and TRBJ1-2; a possible D gene is TRBD1 (5 bases). V dropped 5 bases and J dropped 4 bases, with 11 bases sitting between them. CDR3 length equals 13 residues. CDR3 region: CASSPGLFYGYTF. CDR3 coding DNA: TGTGCCAGCAGTCCGGGACTGTTCTATGGCTACACCTTC.

This clonotype was picked up a small number of times. This CDR3 reads CATSLTGVHDTQYF. For the CDR3, the DNA is TGTGCCACCAGCTTGACAGGGGTCCATGATACGCAGTATTTT. The V gene is TRBV24-1, the J gene TRBJ2-3; 8 nucleotides agree with TRBD1. The CDR3 loop spans 14 amino acids. V was clipped by 7 bases and J by 6 bases; unmatched bases: 8. Germline values: CDR1 KGHDR, CDR2 SFDVKD.